A selection of T cell receptor beta chains follows, all from one sample in a study of shared clonotypes between healthy human individuals. Only in-frame clones appear in the TCRdb table, and some are missing; sequencing was by immunoSEQ multiplex PCR. The sample has about 1.1 million clones, about 84% seen once. The sequencing sample was made of memory CD4+ T cells from PBMCs. These receptor sequences come from a man aged 18 to 29 in good health. Some clones in this sample may be carry-over from other donors' samples. CDR3s include the opening cysteine and the closing phenylalanine or tryptophan. D genes are given only for firm matches. Clone sizes are given selectively: once, few, many, or a class where the clone is expanded.

size	J	V	D	CDR3	DNA
NA	TRBJ1-4	TRBV10-3	NA	CAIGGGATNEKLFF	TGTGCCATCGGAGGCGGTGCAACTAATGAAAAACTGTTTTTT
NA	TRBJ1-2	TRBV15	NA	CATSRDRVYGYTF	TGTGCCACCAGCAGAGACCGTGTCTATGGCTACACCTTC
NA	TRBJ1-1	TRBV28	TRBD1	CASSSGQGNTEAFF	TGTGCCAGCAGTTCCGGACAGGGGAACACTGAAGCTTTCTTT
NA	TRBJ2-2	TRBV19	TRBD2	CASSLWGGTGELFF	TGTGCCAGTAGTTTATGGGGGGGCACCGGGGAGCTGTTTTTT
few	TRBJ2-1	TRBV7-3	TRBD2	CASSLGTSGSKAFF	TGTGCCAGCAGCTTAGGGACTAGCGGGAGTAAGGCGTTCTTC
NA	TRBJ2-7	TRBV5-1	NA	CASSLGFRYEQYF	TGCGCCAGCAGCTTGGGTTTCCGCTACGAGCAGTACTTC
NA	TRBJ1-1	TRBV27	NA	CASTPDTEAFF	TGTGCCAGCACCCCCGACACTGAAGCTTTCTTT
NA	TRBJ1-1	TRBV18	TRBD1	CASSPLGQGMTEAFF	TGTGCCAGCTCACCACTTGGACAGGGGATGACTGAAGCTTTCTTT
NA	TRBJ2-3	TRBV5-1	TRBD2	CASSLAPGLAGGPGTDTQYF	TGCGCCAGCAGCTTGGCACCCGGACTAGCGGGAGGGCCTGGTACAGATACGCAGTATTTT
NA	TRBJ2-1	TRBV6-4	NA	CASRGTSPYNEQFF	TGTGCCAGCAGGGGGACTTCACCTTACAATGAGCAGTTCTTC
NA	TRBJ2-3	TRBV18	NA	CASSPVSGTASTDTQYF	TGTGCCAGCTCACCCGTTTCCGGGACTGCTAGCACAGATACGCAGTATTTT
NA	TRBJ2-1	TRBV4-3	NA	CASSQGGLRQSHNEQFF	TGCGCCAGCAGCCAGGGTGGACTTCGACAGTCTCACAATGAGCAGTTCTTC
NA	TRBJ2-1	TRBV27	TRBD2	CASSFRLAGQDYNEQFF	TGTGCCAGCAGTTTCCGACTAGCGGGACAAGACTACAATGAGCAGTTCTTC
once	TRBJ1-5	TRBV20-1	NA	CSASPPQPQHF	TGCAGTGCTAGCCCCCCACAGCCCCAGCATTTT